This note documents a single TCR beta chain sequence. Other DNA sequences in this specimen translate into the identical CDR3. Germline V CDR1 and CDR2: SGHTA, FQGNSA. The CDR3 consists of 13 residues. V was pared by 0 bases and J by 7 bases, with 9 bases between. Some clones are missing from TCRdb's copy, which holds only in-frame ones; the method was immunoSEQ multiplex PCR. Of tens of thousands of clones in the sample, around 93% were seen once. This record comes from a study of control samples from healthy donors and cancer patients. Material: PBMCs. The origin of this receptor is a man aged 25 to 45 with colorectal cancer. V and J are TRBV7-2 and TRBJ1-2; D unresolved. The DNA of the CDR3 is TGTGCCAGCAGCTTAGCGGGCTCGGGTGGCTACACCTTC. As protein: CASSLAGSGGYTF.